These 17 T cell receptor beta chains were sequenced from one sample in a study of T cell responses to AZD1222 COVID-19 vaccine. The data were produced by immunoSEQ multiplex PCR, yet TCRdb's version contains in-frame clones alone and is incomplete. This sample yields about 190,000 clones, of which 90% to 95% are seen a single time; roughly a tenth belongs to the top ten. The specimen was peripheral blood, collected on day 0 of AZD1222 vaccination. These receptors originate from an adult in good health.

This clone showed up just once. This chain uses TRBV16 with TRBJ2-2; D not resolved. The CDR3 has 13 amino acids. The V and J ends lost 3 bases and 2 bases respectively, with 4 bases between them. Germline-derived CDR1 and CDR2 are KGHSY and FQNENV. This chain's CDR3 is CASSHRNTGELFF. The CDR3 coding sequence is TGTGCCAGCAGCCACCGAAACACCGGGGAGCTGTTTTTT. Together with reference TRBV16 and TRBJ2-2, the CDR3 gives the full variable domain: GEEVAQTPKHLVRGEGQKAKLYCAPIKGHSYVFWYQQVLKNEFKFLISFQNENVFDETGMPKERFSAKCLPNSPCSLEIQATKLEDSAVYFCASSHRNTGELFFGEGSRLTVL.

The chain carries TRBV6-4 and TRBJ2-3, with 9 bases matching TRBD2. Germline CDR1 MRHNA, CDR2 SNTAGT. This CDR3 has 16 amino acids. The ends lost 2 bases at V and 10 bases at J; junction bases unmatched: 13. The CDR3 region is CASSDTIGGRAVAQYF. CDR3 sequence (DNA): TGTGCCAGCAGTGACACCATTGGCGGGAGGGCCGTGGCGCAGTATTTT.

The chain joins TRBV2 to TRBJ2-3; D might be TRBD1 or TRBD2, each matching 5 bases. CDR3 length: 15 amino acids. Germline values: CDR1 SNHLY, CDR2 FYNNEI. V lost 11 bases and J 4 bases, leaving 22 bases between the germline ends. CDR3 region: CAGQGTPRLSDTQYF. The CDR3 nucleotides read TGTGCCGGCCAAGGGACGCCGAGGTTATCAGATACGCAGTATTTT.

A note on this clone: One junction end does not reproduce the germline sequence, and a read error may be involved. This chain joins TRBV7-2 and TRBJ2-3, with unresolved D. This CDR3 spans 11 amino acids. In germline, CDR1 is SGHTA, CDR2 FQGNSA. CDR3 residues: CASSLGATIHF. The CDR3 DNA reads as TGTGCCAGCAGCTTAGGGGCGACAATACACTTT.

For the CDR3, the DNA is TGTGCCAGCACCCTCCGGGACACTCTAATCCATGAGCAGTTCTTC. Translated: CASTLRDTLIHEQFF. The chain recombines TRBV27 with TRBJ2-1; possibly TRBD1 for D (6 bases). Germline V gives CDR1 MNHEY, CDR2 SMNVEV (reference sequence). The CDR3 is made up of 15 amino acids. Trimming shortened V by 7 bases and J by 8 bases, and 21 bases separated the two germline ends.

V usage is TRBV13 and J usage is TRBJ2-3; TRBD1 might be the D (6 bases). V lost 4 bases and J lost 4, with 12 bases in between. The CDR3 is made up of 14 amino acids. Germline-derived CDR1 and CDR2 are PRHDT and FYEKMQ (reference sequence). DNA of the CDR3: TGTGCCAGCAGCTCGCCGGACAGCCCAGATACGCAGTATTTT. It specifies CASSSPDSPDTQYF. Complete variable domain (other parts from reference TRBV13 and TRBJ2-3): AAGVIQSPRHLIKEKRETATLKCYPIPRHDTVYWYQQGPGQDPQFLISFYEKMQSDKGSIPDRFSAQQFSDYHSELNMSSLELGDSALYFCASSSPDSPDTQYFGPGTRLTVL.

Here the CDR3 DNA reads TGTGCCAGTAGTCCGACACGGGACTTCGGAAGCAATCAGCCCCAGCATTTT. Its protein is CASSPTRDFGSNQPQHF. The J gene is TRBJ1-5, the V gene TRBV19; D perhaps matches TRBD1 (5 bases). Germline V gene sequence: CDR1 LNHDA, CDR2 SQIVND (reference sequence). This CDR3 has 17 amino acids. V shed 5 bases and J shed 1 base, with 18 bases lying between them. The full variable domain, in which reference TRBV19 and TRBJ1-5 provide the parts outside the CDR3, is DGGITQSPKYLFRKEGQNVTLSCEQNLNHDAMYWYRQDPGQGLRLIYYSQIVNDFQKGDIAEGYSVSREKKESFPLTVTSAQKNPTAFYLCASSPTRDFGSNQPQHFGDGTRLSIL.

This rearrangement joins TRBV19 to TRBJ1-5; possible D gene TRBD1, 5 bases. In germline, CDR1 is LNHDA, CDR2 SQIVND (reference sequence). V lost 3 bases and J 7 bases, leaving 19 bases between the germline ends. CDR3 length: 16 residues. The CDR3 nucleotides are TGTGCCAGTAGTATCGTCGGGCAGGCCGGGGGGCAGCCCCAGCATTTT. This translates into CASSIVGQAGGQPQHF.

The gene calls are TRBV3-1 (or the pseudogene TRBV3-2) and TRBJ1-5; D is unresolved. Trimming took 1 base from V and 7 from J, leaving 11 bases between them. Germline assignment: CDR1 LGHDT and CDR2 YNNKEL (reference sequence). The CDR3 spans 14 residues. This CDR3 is CASSQGLGGQPQHF. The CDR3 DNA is TGTGCCAGCAGCCAAGGACTGGGCGGCCAGCCCCAGCATTTT.

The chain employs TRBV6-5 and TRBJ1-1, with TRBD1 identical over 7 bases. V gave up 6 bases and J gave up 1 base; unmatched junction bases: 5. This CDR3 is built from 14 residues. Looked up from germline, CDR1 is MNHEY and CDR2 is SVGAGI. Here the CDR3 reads CASSNRGWNTEAFF. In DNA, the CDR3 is TGTGCCAGCAGCAACAGGGGATGGAACACTGAAGCTTTCTTT.

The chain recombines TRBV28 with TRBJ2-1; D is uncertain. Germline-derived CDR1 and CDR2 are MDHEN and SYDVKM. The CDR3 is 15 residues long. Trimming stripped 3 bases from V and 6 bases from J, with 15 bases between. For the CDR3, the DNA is TGTGCCAGCAGTTTCTCTGGCAGGAACCGCAATGAGCAGTTCTTC. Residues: CASSFSGRNRNEQFF.

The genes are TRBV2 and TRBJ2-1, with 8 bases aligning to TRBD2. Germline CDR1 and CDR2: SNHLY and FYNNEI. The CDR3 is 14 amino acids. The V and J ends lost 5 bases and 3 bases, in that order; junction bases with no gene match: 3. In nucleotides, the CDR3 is TGTGCCAGCAGTTTTAGCGGGATCTACAATGAGCAGTTCTTC. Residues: CASSFSGIYNEQFF.

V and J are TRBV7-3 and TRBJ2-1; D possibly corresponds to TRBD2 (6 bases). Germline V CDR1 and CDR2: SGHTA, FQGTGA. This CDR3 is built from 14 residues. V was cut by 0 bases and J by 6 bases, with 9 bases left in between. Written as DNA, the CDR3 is TGTGCCAGCAGCTTAACGTGGGGAGGCAATGAGCAGTTCTTC. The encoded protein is CASSLTWGGNEQFF.

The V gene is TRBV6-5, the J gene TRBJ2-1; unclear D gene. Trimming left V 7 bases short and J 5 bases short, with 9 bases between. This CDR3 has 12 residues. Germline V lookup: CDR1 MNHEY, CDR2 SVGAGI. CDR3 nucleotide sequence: TGTGCCAGCAAAGCCTACGACAATGAGCAGTTCTTC. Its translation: CASKAYDNEQFF.

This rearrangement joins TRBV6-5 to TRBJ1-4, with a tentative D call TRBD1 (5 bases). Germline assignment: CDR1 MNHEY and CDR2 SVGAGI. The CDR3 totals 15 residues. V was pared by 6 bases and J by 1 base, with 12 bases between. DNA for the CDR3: TGTGCCAGCAGGGTTGGGGGGGGAACTAATGAAAAACTGTTTTTT. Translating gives CASRVGGGTNEKLFF.

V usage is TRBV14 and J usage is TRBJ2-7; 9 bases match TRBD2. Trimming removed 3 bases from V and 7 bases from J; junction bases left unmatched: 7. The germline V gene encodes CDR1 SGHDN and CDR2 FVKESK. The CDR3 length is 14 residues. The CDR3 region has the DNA TGTGCCAGCAGCCAGGGAGCGGGAGGCGAGGAGCAGTACTTC. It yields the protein CASSQGAGGEEQYF.

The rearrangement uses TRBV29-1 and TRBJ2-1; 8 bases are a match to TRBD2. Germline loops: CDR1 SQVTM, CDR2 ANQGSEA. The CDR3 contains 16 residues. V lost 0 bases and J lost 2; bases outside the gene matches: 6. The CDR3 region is CSVEDPKRGTYNEQFF. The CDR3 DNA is TGCAGCGTTGAAGATCCTAAGCGGGGGACCTACAATGAGCAGTTCTTC.